Listed here are 5 T cell receptor beta chains from one sample, sequenced in a study of breast tumors, draining lymph nodes, adjacent tissues. Breast cancer patients provided tissue from their axillary draining lymph nodes. TCRdb analysed the multiplex PCR reads with MiXCR anew, one entry per CDR3 protein. The data show roughly 130,000 distinct CDR3 sequences, around 20% seen once. The sequencing sample was made of axillary lymph node tissue. The origin of the receptors is a female donor with breast cancer. Some clones in this sample may be carry-over from other donors' samples.

This clonotype was counted at least ten times. The chain uses TRBV20-1 and TRBJ1-5, with no clear D. The germline V gene encodes CDR1 DFQATT and CDR2 SNEGSKA (reference sequence). The CDR3 covers 15 residues. The germline V and J ends were trimmed by 0 bases and 2 bases, with 11 bases remaining between them. The CDR3 is CSARDPGRGNQPQHF. As DNA, the CDR3 is TGCAGTGCTAGAGATCCTGGGAGGGGCAATCAGCCCCAGCATTTT.

At least ten counts were recorded for this clonotype. This chain links TRBV7-3 with TRBJ2-1, with D unresolved. Trimming removed 0 bases at V and 7 bases at J, with 4 bases between. Looked up from germline, CDR1 is SGHTA and CDR2 is FQGTGA. This CDR3 is built from 12 residues. The CDR3 nucleotides are TGTGCCAGCAGCTTAACAGGAAATGAGCAGTTCTTC. Amino acids: CASSLTGNEQFF. Drawing the rest from reference TRBV7-3 and TRBJ2-1, the complete variable domain is GAGVSQTPSNKVTEKGKYVELRCDPISGHTALYWYRQSLGQGPEFLIYFQGTGAADDSGLPNDRFFAVRPEGSVSTLKIQRTERGDSAVYLCASSLTGNEQFFGPGTRLTVL.

CDR3 loop: CASSPNPGQLQETQYF. In DNA, the CDR3 is TGTGCCAGCTCACCAAATCCGGGACAGCTACAAGAGACCCAGTACTTC. This chain uses TRBV18 with TRBJ2-5; the match to TRBD1 covers 7 bases. In germline, CDR1 is KGHSH, CDR2 LQKENI. The CDR3 has 16 residues. J was trimmed by 2 bases and V by 2 bases; bases with no gene match: 8.

This clonotype has ten or more counts. J is TRBJ2-7 and V is TRBV11-2; D possibly corresponds to TRBD1 (6 bases). Looked up from germline, CDR1 is SGHAT and CDR2 is FQNNGV. This CDR3 contains 16 residues. V was shortened by 5 bases and J by 0 bases, with 17 bases between the two germline ends. The chain's CDR3 is CASSGRDTKSSYEQYF. The CDR3 DNA is TGTGCCAGCAGCGGCCGGGACACCAAATCCTCCTACGAGCAGTACTTC. Variable domain in full (rest from reference TRBV11-2 and TRBJ2-7): EAGVAQSPRYKIIEKRQSVAFWCNPISGHATLYWYQQILGQGPKLLIQFQNNGVVDDSQLPKDRFSAERLKGVDSTLKIQPAKLEDSAVYLCASSGRDTKSSYEQYFGPGTRLTVT.

The rearrangement links TRBV20-1 to TRBJ2-1, with 7 nucleotides matching TRBD1. CDR1 is DFQATT, CDR2 SNEGSKA, per germline (reference sequence). Trimming took 0 bases from V and 7 from J; bases not matched to a gene: 9. This CDR3 comprises 15 residues. The CDR3, as DNA: TGCAGTGCTAGAGATCCCCTGACAGGGTCTAATGAGCAGTTCTTC. Residues: CSARDPLTGSNEQFF.